One sample yielded the 32 T cell receptor beta chains listed below, sequenced in a study of blood T cell repertoires in COVID-19. Clones were sequenced by immunoSEQ multiplex PCR, and TCRdb holds only the in-frame ones, with some missing. The table has fewer than 30,000 clones, approximately 80% seen once. Sequences were obtained from peripheral blood. These receptors originate from a man aged 65-85 years with active COVID-19.

V is TRBV28 and J is TRBJ1-1; 11 bases fit TRBD1. The germline CDR1 and CDR2 sequences are MDHEN and SYDVKM. J gave up 1 base and V 6 bases, and 7 bases lay outside the gene matches. This CDR3 has 16 amino acids. Here the CDR3 DNA reads TGTGCCAGCAGACCGGACAGGGGGCGAGGGAACACTGAAGCTTTCTTT. It codes for CASRPDRGRGNTEAFF.

This rearrangement joins TRBV9 to TRBJ2-5; 8 nucleotides line up with TRBD2. The J segment lost 5 bases and the V segment lost 4 bases, leaving 10 bases of the junction unmatched. The length of the CDR3 is 15 residues. Germline V gives CDR1 SGDLS, CDR2 YYNGEE. This CDR3 is CASSSLGGAGETQYF. The CDR3 DNA reads TGTGCCAGCAGCTCCCTCGGGGGGGCCGGGGAGACCCAGTACTTC.

The CDR3 sequence: CAWRGTGAYQPQHF. The DNA of the CDR3 is TGTGCCTGGAGAGGGACAGGGGCGTATCAGCCCCAGCATTTT. The gene calls are TRBV30 and TRBJ1-5; 10 bases are a match to TRBD1. This CDR3 comprises 14 residues. Germline CDR1 reads GTSNPN; CDR2 reads SVGIG (reference sequence). V gave up 3 bases and J gave up 5 bases; unmatched junction bases: 4.

This chain connects TRBV7-3 to TRBJ2-3, with 16 bases that match TRBD2. From germline, CDR1 is SGHTA and CDR2 FQGTGA. This CDR3 is built from 16 residues. Trimming at V came to 5 bases and at J to 6 bases, leaving 5 bases not matched to a gene. The CDR3 reads CASSPGLAGGQDTQYF. CDR3 nucleotide sequence: TGTGCCAGCAGCCCGGGACTAGCGGGGGGGCAGGATACGCAGTATTTT.

The table lists this clone with a few counts. The chain couples TRBV28 to TRBJ2-2; 7 positions agree with TRBD1. Trimming cost V 5 bases and J 7 bases; bases outside gene matches: 10. The CDR3 extends over 15 amino acids. Germline CDR1 MDHEN, CDR2 SYDVKM. For the CDR3, the DNA is TGTGCCAGCAGTCCACCGACAGGGCTGGGCGGGGAGCTGTTTTTT. Its translation is CASSPPTGLGGELFF.

V and J are TRBV2 and TRBJ2-1, with a possible D match to TRBD1 (5 bases). CDR3 length: 15 residues. The V end was cut by 2 bases, the J end by 0 bases, with 8 bases between. CDR1 and CDR2 from the germline V gene are SNHLY and FYNNEI. In nucleotides, the CDR3 is TGTGCCAGCAGTGAACAGGGCGGCTCCTACAATGAGCAGTTCTTC. This sequence encodes CASSEQGGSYNEQFF. The variable domain in full, with the rest retrieved from reference TRBV2 and TRBJ2-1, is EPEVTQTPSHQVTQMGQEVILRCVPISNHLYFYWYRQILGQKVEFLVSFYNNEISEKSEIFDDQFSVERPDGSNFTLKIRSTKLEDSAMYFCASSEQGGSYNEQFFGPGTRLTVL.

A few counts support this clone. This chain links TRBV11-2 with TRBJ2-7, with 7 bases lining up with TRBD2. The CDR3 totals 14 residues. CDR1 and CDR2 (germline): SGHAT, FQNNGV. Trimming took 5 bases from V and 4 from J; bases not matched to a gene: 8. The CDR3 nucleotides read TGTGCCAGCAGCCTCGGGGGGATCGGTTACGAGCAGTACTTC. The encoded protein is CASSLGGIGYEQYF.

This clone appeared a single time. The CDR3 here is CASTPTTRGELFF. For the CDR3, the DNA is TGTGCCAGCACTCCAACTACCCGCGGGGAGCTGTTTTTT. The rearrangement joins TRBV6-5 to TRBJ2-2, with D hard to call. Trimming left V 7 bases short and J 7 bases short, with 13 bases between. Germline lookup yields CDR1 MNHEY and CDR2 SVGAGI. The length of the CDR3 is 13 residues.

The chain joins TRBV28 to TRBJ1-4, with D possibly being TRBD1 (6 bases). The CDR3 is 15 amino acids. From germline, CDR1 is MDHEN and CDR2 SYDVKM. Trimming took 6 bases from V and 5 from J, leaving 16 bases between them. This chain's CDR3 is CASRTGTRRNEKLFF. In nucleotides, the CDR3 is TGTGCCAGCAGGACCGGGACAAGGAGAAATGAAAAACTGTTTTTT.

This clone was observed a single time. CDR3 DNA sequence: TGCGCCAGCCGCTCGGGACTGCAAGAGACCCAGTACTTC. Amino acid sequence: CASRSGLQETQYF. The chain combines TRBV5-1 with TRBJ2-5, with a tentative D call TRBD2 (6 bases). Trimming cost V 7 bases and J 2 bases, with 12 bases left between them. CDR1 and CDR2 from the germline V gene are SGHRS and YFSETQ. The CDR3 has 13 amino acids.

The chain carries TRBV9 and TRBJ2-6; weak D call: TRBD2 (6 bases). The germline V and J ends were trimmed by 6 bases and 0 bases, with 19 bases remaining between them. This CDR3 is 18 amino acids long. CDR1 is SGDLS, CDR2 YYNGEE, per germline. The CDR3 region has the DNA TGTGCCAGCATGGCGGGGTACGTCATAGACTCTGGGGCCAACGTCCTGACTTTC. Its protein product is CASMAGYVIDSGANVLTF.

The chain couples TRBV19 to TRBJ1-4, with TRBD1 identical over 7 bases. CDR3 size: 15 residues. J was trimmed by 1 base and V by 7 bases; bases with no gene match: 6. The germline CDR1 and CDR2 sequences are LNHDA and SQIVND (reference sequence). The CDR3 loop reads CASNEGARTNEKLFF. The CDR3 region has the DNA TGTGCCAGTAATGAGGGGGCGAGAACTAATGAAAAACTGTTTTTT.

This rearrangement joins TRBV5-1 to TRBJ2-7, with TRBD1 as a possible D gene (6 bases). V was clipped by 2 bases and J by 0 bases, with 12 bases between them. CDR1 and CDR2 from the germline V gene are SGHRS and YFSETQ. This CDR3 region has 15 residues. CDR3 DNA: TGCGCCAGCAGCTTACAGACAGGAAGCTCCTACGAGCAGTACTTC. This translates into CASSLQTGSSYEQYF. Supplemented by reference TRBV5-1 and TRBJ2-7, the full variable domain reads KAGVTQTPRYLIKTRGQQVTLSCSPISGHRSVSWYQQTPGQGLQFLFEYFSETQRNKGNFPGRFSGRQFSNSRSEMNVSTLELGDSALYLCASSLQTGSSYEQYFGPGTRLTVT.

This clone has only one observation. The chain carries TRBV5-8 and TRBJ2-2, with 8 bases aligning to TRBD1. J was trimmed by 4 bases and V by 5 bases; bases with no gene match: 10. This CDR3 is 16 amino acids long. Per the germline V gene, CDR1 is SGHTS and CDR2 is YDEGEE. The CDR3 region is CASSPKATGGTGELFF. The CDR3 nucleotides read TGTGCCAGCAGTCCCAAAGCTACAGGGGGCACCGGGGAGCTGTTTTTT. Supplemented by reference TRBV5-8 and TRBJ2-2, the full variable domain reads EAGVTQSPTHLIKTRGQQATLRCSPISGHTSVYWYQQALGLGLQFLLWYDEGEERNRGNFPPRFSGRQFPNYSSELNVNALELEDSALYLCASSPKATGGTGELFFGEGSRLTVL.

V is TRBV7-2 and J is TRBJ2-3; 7 bases are shared with TRBD2. J lost 2 bases, V lost 5 bases, and 10 bases had no gene match. This CDR3 is 16 amino acids long. Germline assignment: CDR1 SGHTA and CDR2 FQGNSA. CDR3 nucleotide sequence: TGTGCCAGCAGCCCCGGACTAGTCCTGGACACAGATACGCAGTATTTT. Amino acids: CASSPGLVLDTDTQYF.

This clone was counted once. At one of its ends the junction is not consistent with the germline gene, which may arise from a read error. The V call is TRBV5-1, the J call TRBJ2-5; weak D call: TRBD1 (6 bases). Per the germline V gene, CDR1 is SGHRS and CDR2 is YFSETQ. This CDR3 spans 15 amino acids. CDR3: CASSLGTGPQETQYF. DNA for the CDR3: TGCGCCAGCAGTTTGGGTACAGGGCCCCAAGAGACCCAGTACTTC.

This clone was observed a single time. The chain employs TRBV30 and TRBJ2-3, with a possible D match to TRBD1 (6 bases). The CDR3 length is 14 residues. Germline CDR1 and CDR2: GTSNPN and SVGIG (reference sequence). V was shortened by 0 bases and J by 0 bases, with 7 bases between the two germline ends. For the CDR3, the DNA is TGTGCCTGGAGTGTCGGACAGAGCACAGATACGCAGTATTTT. It yields the protein CAWSVGQSTDTQYF.

V usage is TRBV5-1 and J usage is TRBJ1-1, with no clear D. The CDR3 is 14 residues long. The V and J ends lost 2 bases and 1 base respectively, with 9 bases between them. The germline CDR1 and CDR2 sequences are SGHRS and YFSETQ. The DNA for the CDR3 is TGCGCCAGCAGCTTAGCGCAGAGGAACACTGAAGCTTTCTTT. As protein: CASSLAQRNTEAFF.

The chain has TRBV3-1 (or the pseudogene TRBV3-2) and TRBJ2-2, with D perhaps TRBD2 (6 bases). Germline CDR1 LGHDT, CDR2 YNNKEL (reference sequence). This CDR3 spans 16 amino acids. Deletions cut 4 bases from V and 2 bases from J, with 14 bases between. The CDR3 DNA reads as TGTGCCAGCAGCCCCTGGAGGGGCCTAAACACCGGGGAGCTGTTTTTT. Its translation is CASSPWRGLNTGELFF.

J is TRBJ2-3 and V is TRBV29-1; D not certain. CDR3 length: 11 amino acids. V lost 0 bases, J lost 7 bases, and 5 bases lay in between. The V gene's germline CDR1 is SQVTM and CDR2 ANQGSEA. The CDR3 here is CSVEDRYTQYF. The CDR3 nucleotides are TGCAGCGTTGAAGATAGATATACGCAGTATTTT.

The chain links TRBV5-1 to TRBJ2-7; D possibly corresponds to TRBD2 (7 bases). From germline, CDR1 is SGHRS and CDR2 YFSETQ. V shed 4 bases and J shed 5 bases, with 19 bases lying between them. This CDR3 spans 15 amino acids. The DNA for the CDR3 is TGCGCCAGCAGCCCGCGGCGGGGGCAGGGTAACGAGCAGTACTTC. This codes for CASSPRRGQGNEQYF.

The chain couples TRBV7-9 to TRBJ2-6; 7 bases are a match to TRBD2. Germline CDR1 is SEHNR and CDR2 is FQNEAQ (reference sequence). The ends lost 6 bases at V and 1 base at J; junction bases unmatched: 9. The CDR3 totals 17 residues. The CDR3 here is CASRMPGGRSGANVLTF. The CDR3 DNA reads TGTGCCAGCAGAATGCCCGGGGGGAGGTCTGGGGCCAACGTCCTGACTTTC.

The rearrangement uses TRBV2 and TRBJ1-6; no clear D. V was cut by 3 bases and J by 5 bases, with 11 bases left in between. The CDR3 spans 15 residues. The germline gives CDR1 SNHLY, CDR2 FYNNEI. The CDR3 loop is CASSDGQANNSPLHF. Written as DNA, the CDR3 is TGTGCCAGCAGTGATGGGCAGGCCAATAATTCACCCCTCCACTTT.

This clone was counted only a few times. The chain employs TRBV19 and TRBJ2-1; TRBD1 might be the D (5 bases). The CDR3 length is 15 residues. From germline, CDR1 is LNHDA and CDR2 SQIVND (reference sequence). V lost 7 bases and J lost 0, with 13 bases in between. The CDR3 DNA sequence: TGTGCCAGTATTCAAGACAGCAGCTCCTACAATGAGCAGTTCTTC. It yields the protein CASIQDSSSYNEQFF.

This clone was observed a single time. The J gene is TRBJ2-3, the V gene TRBV12-5; 9 nucleotides align to TRBD2. The V gene's germline CDR1 is LGHNT and CDR2 FRNRAP. Trimming removed 7 bases from V and 0 bases from J; junction bases left unmatched: 11. The CDR3 is 17 residues long. The CDR3 is CASVPSRGGGSTDTQYF. The CDR3, as DNA: TGTGCTAGTGTCCCCTCGCGCGGGGGGGGGAGCACAGATACGCAGTATTTT. The entire variable domain, with the rest obtained from reference TRBV12-5 and TRBJ2-3, is as follows: DARVTQTPRHKVTEMGQEVTMRCQPILGHNTVFWYRQTMMQGLELLAYFRNRAPLDDSGMPKDRFSAEMPDATLATLKIQPSEPRDSAVYFCASVPSRGGGSTDTQYFGPGTRLTVL.

This clone appeared once. J is TRBJ1-2 and V is TRBV9, with D perhaps matching TRBD1 (6 bases). Germline V gene sequence: CDR1 SGDLS, CDR2 YYNGEE. V was trimmed by 0 bases and J by 4 bases, leaving 10 bases between them. CDR3 length: 14 amino acids. The CDR3 coding sequence is TGTGCCAGCAGCGTAGTCGGACAGCCCTATGGCTACACCTTC. Translating it yields CASSVVGQPYGYTF.

This sequence joins TRBV7-9 and TRBJ2-5; 10 positions match TRBD2. The CDR3 has 14 residues. J gave up 3 bases and V 5 bases, and 3 bases lay outside the gene matches. Germline CDR1 is SEHNR and CDR2 is FQNEAQ (reference sequence). The CDR3 DNA reads as TGTGCCAGCAGCCCCGGGACTAGCGAAGAGACCCAGTACTTC. It is translated as CASSPGTSEETQYF.

The chain recombines TRBV6-5 with TRBJ1-6; 11 bases map to TRBD1. The CDR3 has 15 residues. Trimming cost V 6 bases and J 8 bases; bases outside gene matches: 6. Germline CDR1 is MNHEY and CDR2 is SVGAGI. Here the CDR3 reads CASSRGQGVYSPLHF. The CDR3 DNA follows: TGTGCCAGCAGCCGGGGACAGGGGGTATATTCACCCCTCCACTTT.

The V and J genes are TRBV30 and TRBJ2-2; TRBD2 matches at 8 bases. The V segment lost 4 bases and the J segment 0 bases; nucleotides outside the gene matches: 7. The CDR3 has 16 amino acids. Germline assignment: CDR1 GTSNPN and CDR2 SVGIG (reference sequence). The CDR3 sequence is CAWKKRGTSNTGELFF. The CDR3 DNA reads TGTGCCTGGAAGAAGCGGGGGACTTCGAACACCGGGGAGCTGTTTTTT.

The V call is TRBV9, the J call TRBJ2-1; perhaps TRBD1 as D (6 bases). CDR1 SGDLS and CDR2 YYNGEE come from the germline V gene. The CDR3 consists of 16 residues. Trimming shortened V by 0 bases and J by 3 bases, and 13 bases separated the two germline ends. The chain's CDR3 is CASSVEVEGVYNEQFF. The CDR3 region has the DNA TGTGCCAGCAGCGTAGAGGTAGAGGGGGTCTACAATGAGCAGTTCTTC.

The chain combines TRBV7-8 with TRBJ2-1; TRBD2 matches 13 bases. The CDR3 has 16 amino acids. CDR1 is SGHVS and CDR2 is FQNEAQ in the germline V gene. V dropped 1 base and J dropped 6; count of bases not matched to a gene: 3. Written as DNA, the CDR3 is TGTGCCAGCAGCTTAGGTACTAGCGGGGGGGGCAATGAGCAGTTCTTC. Amino acid sequence: CASSLGTSGGGNEQFF.

The gene calls are TRBV2 and TRBJ2-4, with D maybe TRBD2 (7 bases). V was trimmed by 7 bases and J by 9 bases, leaving 16 bases between them. The germline V gene has CDR1 SNHLY and CDR2 FYNNEI. There are 13 residues in the CDR3. The CDR3 here is CASIEGEGSIQYF. CDR3 DNA sequence: TGTGCCAGCATCGAGGGGGAGGGGAGCATTCAGTACTTC.